Sequencing of this T cell receptor beta chain was carried out in a study of sequential checkpoint blockade in melanoma. Study-level background: Randomization was 1:1 between first-line nivolumab→ipilimumab and ipilimumab→nivolumab.

Treatment described: randomized to nivolumab then ipilimumab (arm A) or the reverse (arm B). From thawed PBMCs, live CD3+CD8+ cells negative for CD19 and CD56 were sorted. Germline V gene sequence: CDR1 MNHNY, CDR2 SVGAGI (reference sequence). V trimming: 4 bases; J trimming: 3 bases; junction bases outside the gene matches: 2. The CDR3 spans 16 residues. The assay was immunoSEQ multiplex PCR, and TCRdb's table has in-frame clones only and misses some. Of fewer than 40,000 clones listed, around nine tenths were seen once; the top ten hold 9.5% to 15%. This receptor was identified in a human donor with melanoma. This specimen was CD8+ T cells sorted from blood (inferred from file names), taken from a patient given nivolumab and ipilimumab in sequence. The genes are TRBV6-6 and TRBJ2-2; 13 bases match TRBD2. DNA of the CDR3: TGTGCCAGCAGTTTCGGACTAGCGGGAGACACCGGGGAGCTGTTTTTT. This encodes CASSFGLAGDTGELFF.